This TCR beta chain came from a study of blood T cell repertoires in COVID-19. Study-level information: Acute-phase and convalescent COVID-19 samples originated in the United States, Italy and Spain. PBMCs, B-cell-depleted T cells, or T cells were the source of the cDNA or gDNA that made up the material.

Per the germline V gene, CDR1 is SEHNR and CDR2 is FQNEAQ (reference sequence). Trimming took off 3 bases at V and 6 bases at J, with 8 bases between the two ends. CDR3 length: 12 residues. Original processing methods: Scientists estimated how many nucleated cells there were by amplifying reference gene primers. Using immunoSEQ multiplex PCR, the repertoire was profiled, and TCRdb retains in-frame clones only, with some absent. V, J and clone size are taken as reported in that table, and D and trimming were inferred from the DNA itself. In the table there are 250,000 or so clones, roughly 85% of which are singletons.

The clonotype originates from a man aged 18 to 30 with active or convalescent COVID-19. Input material: peripheral blood. The J gene is TRBJ1-2, the V gene TRBV7-9, with a tentative D call TRBD1 (5 bases). The CDR3, as DNA: TGTGCCAGCAGCTTGCCGACAGATGGCTACACCTTC. Translating it yields CASSLPTDGYTF.